This paragraph reports one T cell receptor beta chain. Its target is unknown. The libraries of TRB cDNA were prepared using 5' RACE with UMI labels. TCRdb reanalyzed the 5' RACE reads, giving one entry per CDR3 protein sequence and no DNA. The sample yields about 150,000 distinct CDR3 sequences, of which the top ten take up nearly 0.5%. Germline lookup yields CDR1 ENHRY and CDR2 SYGVKD. This CDR3 has 15 residues. These data are taken from a study of CXCR3-negative and CXCR3-positive naive CD8 T cells. Study outcomes and limitations: TRB CDR3s were more hydrophobic in CXCR3-positive than in CXCR3-negative naive cells. Each naive subset displayed comparably high diversity, whereas memory CD8+ cells displayed much lower diversity.

The rearrangement uses TRBV10-3 and TRBJ1-5; with no DNA, the TCRdb D assignment of TRBD1 cannot be verified. This clonotype was obtained from a human donor in good health. Some clones in this sample may be carry-over from other donors' samples. Material for sequencing was naive CXCR3+ CD8+ T cells from blood. Stated subset: CD45RO-CCR7+CD27+CD95- naive CD8+ T cells expressing CXCR3 (TNR3+). The CDR3 reads CAISESRGMNQPQHF.